This passage covers 8 T cell receptor beta chains from one sample sequenced in a study of OX40 agonist ivuxolimab in advanced cancers. Sequencing was performed with immunoSEQ multiplex PCR; in TCRdb, only in-frame clones are kept and a portion is missing. The top ten clones hold approximately 0.61% of a sample with about 60,000 clones, roughly 84% of them seen once. The sequences come from CD4+ or CD8+ T cells sorted from blood, collected in a trial of the OX40 agonist ivuxolimab. Every receptor here comes from an adult with an advanced solid tumor such as melanoma, head and neck, liver or kidney cancer.

The rearrangement uses TRBV7-8 and TRBJ1-4; D might be TRBD1 (5 bases). The CDR3 length is 16 residues. CDR1 SGHVS and CDR2 FQNEAQ come from the germline V gene. V lost 5 bases to trimming and J lost 8 bases, with 21 bases between them. CDR3 nucleotides: TGTGCCAGCAGCATCACGGGGACTCCATTTTGGGAAAAACTGTTTTTT. Translation: CASSITGTPFWEKLFF. Drawing the rest from reference TRBV7-8 and TRBJ1-4, the complete variable domain is GAGVSQSPRYKVAKRGQDVALRCDPISGHVSLFWYQQALGQGPEFLTYFQNEAQLDKSGLPSDRFFAERPEGSVSTLKIQRTQQEDSAVYLCASSITGTPFWEKLFFGSGTQLSVL.

The rearrangement joins TRBV28 to TRBJ2-1, with 7 bases matching TRBD2. With 3 bases clipped from V and 2 bases from J, the junction kept 4 bases outside the gene matches. In germline, CDR1 is MDHEN, CDR2 SYDVKM. CDR3 length: 15 residues. The CDR3 here is CASSLSRGTYNEQFF. The CDR3 DNA sequence: TGTGCCAGCAGTTTGTCGCGGGGGACCTACAATGAGCAGTTCTTC.

The chain uses TRBV5-6 and TRBJ2-1, with 9 bases aligning to TRBD2. Germline V lookup: CDR1 SGHDT, CDR2 YYEEEE. The ends lost 0 bases at V and 2 bases at J; junction bases unmatched: 3. The CDR3 contains 16 residues. The CDR3 region has the DNA TGTGCCAGCAGCTTGGTGCGGGGGGGGACCTACAATGAGCAGTTCTTC. This translates into CASSLVRGGTYNEQFF.

The genes are TRBV5-6 and TRBJ1-1; 12 positions agree with TRBD1. The CDR3 length is 16 residues. The V and J ends lost 4 bases and 6 bases, in that order; junction bases with no gene match: 10. Germline V gene data show CDR1 as SGHDT and CDR2 as YYEEEE. CDR3 in DNA: TGTGCCAGCAGCGTGACCGGGACAGGGGGCTTTCCTGAAGCTTTCTTT. Encoded protein: CASSVTGTGGFPEAFF.

The gene calls are TRBV18 and TRBJ1-1, with D unresolved. This CDR3 is 16 amino acids long. Germline CDR1 KGHSH, CDR2 LQKENI. The V gene lost 1 base and the J gene lost 0 bases, with 12 bases spanning the gap. CDR3 sequence: CASSPRGEGLNTEAFF. CDR3 nucleotide sequence: TGTGCCAGCTCACCACGGGGTGAGGGTTTGAACACTGAAGCTTTCTTT.

This chain connects TRBV11-2 to TRBJ2-2, with 11 bases lining up with TRBD1. In germline, CDR1 is SGHAT, CDR2 FQNNGV. Germline trimming cut 4 bases from V and 4 bases from J; bases unmatched to any gene: 2. This CDR3 has 15 amino acids. CDR3 residues: CASSSGTGGTGELFF. The CDR3 nucleotides are TGTGCCAGCAGCTCAGGGACAGGGGGCACCGGGGAGCTGTTTTTT.

The table lists this clone with a count of one. The chain carries TRBV30 and TRBJ1-4, with 7 positions matching TRBD1. V shed 2 bases and J 5 bases; nucleotides not matched to a gene: 2. The germline gives CDR1 GTSNPN, CDR2 SVGIG (reference sequence). The CDR3 loop spans 13 amino acids. CDR3 nucleotide sequence: TGTGCCTGGAGTATGGGACAGAATGAAAAACTGTTTTTT. It translates to CAWSMGQNEKLFF.

The table lists this clone with a few counts. The chain's CDR3 is CASSSSGGVRAFF. The CDR3, as DNA: TGTGCCAGCAGTTCCTCCGGGGGGGTGCGAGCTTTCTTT. The chain is built from TRBV6-5 and TRBJ1-1, with D tentatively TRBD1 (5 bases). There are 13 residues in the CDR3. Trimming took 4 bases from V and 10 from J, leaving 16 bases between them. The germline V gene has CDR1 MNHEY and CDR2 SVGAGI.